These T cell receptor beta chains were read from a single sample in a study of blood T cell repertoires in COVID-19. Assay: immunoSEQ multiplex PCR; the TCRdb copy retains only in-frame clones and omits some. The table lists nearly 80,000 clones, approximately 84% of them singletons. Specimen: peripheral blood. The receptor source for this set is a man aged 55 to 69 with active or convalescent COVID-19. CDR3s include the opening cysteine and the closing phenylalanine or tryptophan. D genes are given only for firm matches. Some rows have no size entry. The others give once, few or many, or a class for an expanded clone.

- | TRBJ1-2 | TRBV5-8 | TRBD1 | TGTGCCAGCAGCTTGGCAGGGACAGGGGAGGTCTATGGCTACACCTTC | CASSLAGTGEVYGYTF
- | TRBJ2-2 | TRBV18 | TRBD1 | TGTGCCAGCTCACTGCAGGGGGAAGGAAACACCGGGGAGCTGTTTTTT | CASSLQGEGNTGELFF
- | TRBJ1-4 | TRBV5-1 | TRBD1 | TGCGCCAGCAACTTTCTTGGGGATAACCAGGGGGCAGGGGAAAAACTGTTTTTT | CASNFLGDNQGAGEKLFF
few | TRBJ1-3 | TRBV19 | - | TGTGCCAGTAGGGGCACAGGGCTTTCCTCTGGAAACACCATATATTTT | CASRGTGLSSGNTIYF
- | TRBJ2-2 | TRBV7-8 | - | TGTGCCAGCAGCTCAGGACAGCGCACCGGGGAGCTGTTTTTT | CASSSGQRTGELFF
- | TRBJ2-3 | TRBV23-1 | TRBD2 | TGCGCCAGCCCCCTAGTTGATAGCGGGGGCCACACAGATACGCAGTATTTT | CASPLVDSGGHTDTQYF
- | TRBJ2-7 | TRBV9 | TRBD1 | TGTGCCAGCAGCGTTACTGGACAGGGTGGGTACGAGCAGTACTTC | CASSVTGQGGYEQYF
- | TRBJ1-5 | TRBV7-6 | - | TGTGCCAGCAGCTTAAATGCGGGCCAGCCCCAGCATTTT | CASSLNAGQPQHF
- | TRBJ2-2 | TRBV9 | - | TGTGCCAGCAGCGTAGGGAGCACCGGGACCGGGGAGCTGTTTTTT | CASSVGSTGTGELFF
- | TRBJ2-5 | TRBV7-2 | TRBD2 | TGTGCCAGCAGCTTACGCCTAGCGGGGCAAGAGACCCAGTACTTC | CASSLRLAGQETQYF
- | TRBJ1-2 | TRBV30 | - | TGTGCCGGCGTCAACAGGGATGGCTACACCTTC | CAGVNRDGYTF
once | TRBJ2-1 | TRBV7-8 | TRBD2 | TGTGCCAGCAGCCCCCGGACTAGCGGGGGTAACGGTGAGCAGTTCTTC | CASSPRTSGGNGEQFF
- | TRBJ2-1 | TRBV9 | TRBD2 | TGTGCCAGCAGGGGTAGCGGGGGGGCGGCCAATGAGCAGTTCTTC | CASRGSGGAANEQFF
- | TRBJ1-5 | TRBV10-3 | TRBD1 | TGTGCCATCAGCCAGGGGGCCCGCGGGGATCAGCCCCAGCATTTT | CAISQGARGDQPQHF
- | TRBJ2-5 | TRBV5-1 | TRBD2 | TGCGCCAGCAGCCCGGGACTAGCGGGGCAAGAGACCCAGTACTTC | CASSPGLAGQETQYF
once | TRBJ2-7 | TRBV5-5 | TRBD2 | TGTGCCAGCAGCTTGAGTCCGGCGGGGGGGACCTACGAGCAGTACTTC | CASSLSPAGGTYEQYF
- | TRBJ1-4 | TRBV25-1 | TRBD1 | TGTGCCAGCAGAGCCACAACCGGGACAGGGACGAATGAAAAACTGTTTTTT | CASRATTGTGTNEKLFF
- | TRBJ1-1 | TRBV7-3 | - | TGTGCCAGCAGCTTAATTGGCCCGAACACTGAAGCTTTCTTT | CASSLIGPNTEAFF
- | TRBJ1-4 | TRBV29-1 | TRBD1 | TGCAGCGTTGGTAAAGGGACAGGGGATGAAAAACTGTTTTTT | CSVGKGTGDEKLFF
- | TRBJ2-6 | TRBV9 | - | TGTGCCAGCTTAGGCGGACAGCGAATCTCTGGGGCCAACGTCCTGACTTTC | CASLGGQRISGANVLTF
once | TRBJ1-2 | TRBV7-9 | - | TGTGCCAGCAGCGACCGGACAGACCTCGGCTACACCTTC | CASSDRTDLGYTF
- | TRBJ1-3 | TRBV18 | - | TGTGCCAGCTCACCGGACAGAGGAGGAAACACCATATATTTT | CASSPDRGGNTIYF
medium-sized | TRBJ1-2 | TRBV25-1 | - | TGTGCCAGCAGTGGGACAGATTTCTATGGCTACACCTTC | CASSGTDFYGYTF
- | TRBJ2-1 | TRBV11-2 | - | TGTGCCAGCAGCCCCCCATTGCGGGGTGAGCAGTTCTTC | CASSPPLRGEQFF
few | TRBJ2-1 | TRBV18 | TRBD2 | TGTGCCAGCTCACCCCCCGGGGGGATATACAATGAGCAGTTCTTC | CASSPPGGIYNEQFF
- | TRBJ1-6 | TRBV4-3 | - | TGCGCCAGCAGCCAAGACTACAGGGACTCACCCCTCCACTTT | CASSQDYRDSPLHF
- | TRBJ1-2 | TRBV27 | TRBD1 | TGTGCCAGCAGTTTATCGGTCGGAGGGGGCGCCTTTGGCTACACCTTC | CASSLSVGGGAFGYTF
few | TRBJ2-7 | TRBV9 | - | TGTGCCAGCAGCGTAGAGACAGGAATATCCTACGAGCAGTACTTC | CASSVETGISYEQYF
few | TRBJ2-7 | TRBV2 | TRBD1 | TGTGCCAGCAGTGGACAGGGGATATCCTACGAGCAGTACTTC | CASSGQGISYEQYF
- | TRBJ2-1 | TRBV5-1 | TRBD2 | TGCGCCAGCAGCTCGACTAGCGGGGTTTACAATGAGCAGTTCTTC | CASSSTSGVYNEQFF
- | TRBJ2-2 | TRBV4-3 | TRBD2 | TGCGCCAGCAGCCAAGAGCTAGCGGGCGTCGCCTCGAACACCGGGGAGCTGTTTTTT | CASSQELAGVASNTGELFF
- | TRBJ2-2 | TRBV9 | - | TGTGCCAGCAGCGTAGGCCGGGGGAACACCGGGGAGCTGTTTTTT | CASSVGRGNTGELFF
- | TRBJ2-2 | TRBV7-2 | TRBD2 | TGTGCCAGCAGCCCTCGACTAGCGGGGGGGCTGAACACCGGGGAGCTGTTTTTT | CASSPRLAGGLNTGELFF
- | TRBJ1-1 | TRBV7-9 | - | TGTGCCAGCAGCTTAATGGGGGGAAACACTGAAGCTTTCTTT | CASSLMGGNTEAFF
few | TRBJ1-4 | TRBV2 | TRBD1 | TGTGCCAGCAGTGGAGTTAGGACAGGGACCGTGGGCTGGAATGAAAAACTGTTTTTT | CASSGVRTGTVGWNEKLFF
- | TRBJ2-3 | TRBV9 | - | TGTGCCAGCAGCGTAACGGTGGGCACAGATACGCAGTATTTT | CASSVTVGTDTQYF
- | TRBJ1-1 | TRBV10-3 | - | TGTGCCATCAGTGAGTCGACAGGCCCTTCTGAAGCTTTCTTT | CAISESTGPSEAFF
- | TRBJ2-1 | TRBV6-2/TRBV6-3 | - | TGTGCCAGCAGTTACTTACAGGGAACCGAGCAGTTCTTC | CASSYLQGTEQFF
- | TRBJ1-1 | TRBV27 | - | TGTGCCAGCAGACCACAGGGTATCGGCACTGAAGCTTTCTTT | CASRPQGIGTEAFF
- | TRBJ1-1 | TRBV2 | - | TGTGCCAGCAGCCCGACGGGTCAGCGATCGGGTGTCTTT | CASSPTGQRSGVF
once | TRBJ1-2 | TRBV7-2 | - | TGTGCCAGCAGCTTAAGTGGGGGGGCGCTTGGCTACACCTTC | CASSLSGGALGYTF
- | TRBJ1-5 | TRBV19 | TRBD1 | TGTGCCAGCTCCGTGACAGGGCCTCAGCCCCAGCATTTT | CASSVTGPQPQHF
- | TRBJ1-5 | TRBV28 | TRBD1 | TGTGCCAGCAGTTCGGGACAGGCAAATCAGCCCCAGCATTTT | CASSSGQANQPQHF
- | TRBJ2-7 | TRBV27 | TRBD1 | TGTGCCAGCAGTTCGACAGGGTGGCAGTACTTC | CASSSTGWQYF
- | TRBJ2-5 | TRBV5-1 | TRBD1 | TGCGCCAGCAGCCTGGCCGGGACAGGGAAGGGAGAGACCCAGTACTTC | CASSLAGTGKGETQYF
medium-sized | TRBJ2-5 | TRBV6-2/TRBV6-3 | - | TGTGCCAGCAGTTGGGACTTGGAAGAGACCCAGTACTTC | CASSWDLEETQYF
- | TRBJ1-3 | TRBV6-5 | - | TGTGCCGTTCAAGACAGTTCTGGAAACACCATATATTTT | CAVQDSSGNTIYF
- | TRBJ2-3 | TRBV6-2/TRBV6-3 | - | TGTGCCAGCAGTTACTCGATCCCGACTAGCACAGATACGCAGTATTTT | CASSYSIPTSTDTQYF
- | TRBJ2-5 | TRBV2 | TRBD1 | TGTGCCAGCAGGGGACAGGGTGGTGAGACCCAGTACTTC | CASRGQGGETQYF
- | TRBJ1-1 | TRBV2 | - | TGTGCCAGCAGAGGCAGGGTACTGAACACTGAAGCTTTCTTT | CASRGRVLNTEAFF
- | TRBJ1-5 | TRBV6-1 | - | TGTGCCAGCAGTGAAAGAGAGAATCAGCCCCAGCATTTT | CASSERENQPQHF
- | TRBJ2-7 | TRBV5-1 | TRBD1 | TGCGCCAGCAGCATAACAGGGGCCTCCAACGAGCAGTACTTC | CASSITGASNEQYF
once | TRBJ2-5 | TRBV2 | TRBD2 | TGTGCCAGCAGCCGCCTTAGCGGGGGGGCCACGGAGACCCAGTACTTC | CASSRLSGGATETQYF